This TCR beta chain was found in a study of Ad26.COV2.S vaccination and SARS-CoV-2 variants. Some clones are missing from TCRdb's copy, which holds only in-frame ones; the method was immunoSEQ multiplex PCR. This sample has fewer than 400,000 clones; approximately 90% occur once, and the top ten carry under 4%. The treatment denotes: over 15 received Ad26.COV2.S at low or high dose, single or two shots; 5 received placebo; per-sample allocation not given. It was on day 63 after the first vaccine or placebo injection that samples were taken. V lost 5 bases and J lost 6; bases outside the gene matches: 4. CDR3 size: 13 residues. The germline V gene has CDR1 LNHDA and CDR2 SQIVND (reference sequence).

This sequence joins TRBV19 and TRBJ2-7; TRBD1 matches at 10 bases. The sequence was collected from a person between 18 and 65 years old who received the Ad26.COV2.S COVID-19 vaccine or a placebo. Material: peripheral blood, obtained in a trial of Ad26.COV2.S vaccine versus placebo. The CDR3 loop is CASSPDRGIEQYF. CDR3 DNA sequence: TGTGCCAGTAGTCCGGACAGGGGGATCGAGCAGTACTTC.